This TCR beta chain emerged from a study of vaccination and CD4 T cells after COVID-19 (dated by TCRdb to 2022 to 2024). As for the study more broadly: The convalescent cohort comprised six males and four females, including two Hispanic individuals, seven Caucasians, two Asians and one multiracial person. Control cultures received a CEFX viral epitope pool as the positive control, an HIV-1 Nef peptide pool as the negative control, or no peptide. The cultures were stimulated with overlapping spike peptide pools from SARS-CoV-2 and from the common cold coronaviruses HCoV-NL63, HCoV-OC43 and HCoV-229E. The spike-specific CD4+ TCR repertoire was compared before and after mRNA vaccination in 10 COVID-19 convalescent patients and a handful of infection-naive healthy vaccine recipients. Post-COVID blood samples from convalescent patients were collected a median of roughly 100 days after diagnosis, with a range of 35 to 161 days. Post-vaccine blood samples were collected a median of about 11 weeks after the second vaccine dose, ranging from 14 to 241 days. Participants received two doses of either the Pfizer-BioNTech BNT162b2 vaccine (n=8) or the Moderna mRNA-1273 vaccine (n=2).

Results and caveats for the whole study, not just this receptor: Only a relatively small number of convalescent patients were included in the study, and early timepoints following natural infection were not analyzed. Nearly all vaccine-specific clones in convalescent patients (304 of 307) were mono-reactive for SARS-CoV-2 spike rather than cross-reactive with common cold coronaviruses. Among the post-vaccine SARS-CoV-2-reactive clones in convalescent patients, a median around 90% showed up only after vaccination, which suggests vaccine-specific priming. Although the median number of SARS-CoV-2-reactive clonotypes went up from 21 after infection to roughly 40 after vaccination, the increase was not significant.

Libraries were constructed by PCR. DNA from cultured CD4+ T cells underwent TCR sequencing with the Oncomine TCR Beta short-read assay at the Johns Hopkins FTIC core. Genomic DNA was extracted from the cultured CD4+ T cells with the QIAamp micro DNA kit. Oncomine TCR Beta libraries made from cultured CD4+ T cells were pooled using unique dual indexes and sequenced on an Illumina iSeq 100. Concerning the study's data processing: Non-productive sequences were filtered out, and CDR3s that did not start with C, did not end with F or W, or were shorter than 7 amino acids were discarded. Antigen-specific clonotypes were identified using the MANAFEST web application through comparison of peptide-stimulated wells with reference and other culture wells. Positive clones required FDR below 0.05, an odds ratio above 5, and productive frequency above 0.1% in at least two of three replicate wells. A clonotype was classed as cross-reactive if the clonotype showed significant expansion both in SARS-CoV-2 spike wells and in at least one common cold coronavirus spike condition. Using R version 3.6.1, CDR3 homology was evaluated through Levenshtein distances (stringdist) along with unrooted phylogenetic trees (ape). TCRdb ran its own pipeline on the public reads, namely fastp trimming at Q25 and MiXCR clone calling, and kept in-frame beta chains. Rows matching on CDR3 protein sequence are summarized as one entry with the most common DNA and genes. The V and J calls follow TCRdb's processing rather than the paper's. The sample table lists 10,000 to 15,000 distinct CDR3 sequences, around 76% of them with a count of one. Roughly 8.2% of the sample is taken by the ten largest.

What the treatment or condition label conveys for this sample: roughly 10-day PBMC culture with coronavirus spike peptide pools or control peptides (ViraFEST assay). To expand antigen-specific T cells with peptide pools and then pick out the expanded clonotypes through TCR sequencing, the study relied on the ViraFEST assay. Healthy vaccine recipients had no prior SARS-CoV-2 infection, confirmed by negative nucleocapsid antibody tests before and after vaccination. More than 1.5 million PBMCs per well were cultured in IMDM with roughly 4.8% human AB serum and 7.5 to 10 IU/ml IL-2, plus 10 ug/ml peptide pools. On days 3 and 7, half of the culture medium was replaced with fresh IL-2-containing medium. After 10 days of culture, CD4+ T cells were isolated by negative selection using the EasySep CD4+ T cell isolation kit. Ficoll-Paque Plus gradient centrifugation was used to isolate PBMCs from whole blood, and the isolated PBMCs were then either used fresh or cryopreserved at -140C. Triplicate wells were generally used for each culture condition.

Points on this clonotype: Its specific antigen is unknown. Per-base quality was not reported, and no clone a single base away is much larger than it.

This clonotype originated in a human donor who received a COVID-19 vaccine. The sample was CD4+ T cells from blood, cultured in vitro, taken after SARS-CoV-2 vaccination.

This receptor has the CDR3 CASSLGPGLTYEQYF. Read as DNA, the sequence is TGTGCCAGCAGCTTAGGACCGGGACTCACCTACGAGCAGTACTTC. This chain is built from TRBV7-2 and TRBJ2-7; possibly the D gene is TRBD2, per 6 matching bases. The junction carries 12 bases between V and J, which are trimmed by 1 base and 2 bases respectively. From a lookup of the germline V gene, CDR1 and CDR2 are SGHTA and FQGNSA. The CDR3 runs 15 residues from the cysteine to the phenylalanine. Only CDR3 DNA remains: 45 bases, in frame from the first base.